The sequence of this T cell receptor (beta chain) was determined in a study of molecular identifiers for immune sequencing clone quantification (dated by TCRdb to the late 2010s). Concerning the study at large: For a replicate experiment, the RNA from either about 20,000 or 100,000 naive CD8 T cells was divided into five aliquots, and four of those aliquots went on to sequencing. CD8 T cells were used in a methods study to benchmark molecular-identifier clustering-based TCR repertoire sequencing (MIDCIRS) and TCR RNA copy counting.

With respect to this clonotype: What this receptor recognizes is not known. One end of the junction varies from germline; a read error may be responsible.

CDR1 and CDR2 were assigned from the germline V gene as MGHDK and SYGVNS. The CDR3 measures 10 amino acids from cysteine to phenylalanine. This entry keeps only the CDR3 DNA: 30 bases, framed from base 1. General findings and caveats noted by the study authors: Even against a background of 750,000 to 1,000,000 naive CD8 T cells, spiked-in Jurkat TCR RNA amounting to a single cell's worth was reported to be detectable. About 3.1 recovered TCR RNA copies per cell were obtained by modeling, versus about 10 by digital PCR, implying a capture efficiency of 30% to 35%. When barcode sub-clustering was left out, chimeric consensus sequences inflated TCR diversity, with chimeras reaching as high as 47%. In CMV-specific effector cells, clones with more than 20 RNA copies contained over 97% of molecules, whereas in naive cells such clones contained under 1% of molecules. Spiked-in Jurkat TCR RNA (approximately eleven copies' worth), which is not part of the donor repertoire, was contained in the naive libraries. Highly expanded clone sizes could be underestimated if identical TCR molecules share a barcode.

Naive CD8 T cell libraries were made from 20,000 to 1,000,000 sorted cells using 10%, 30% or 50% of purified RNA. Naive CD8 T cells, defined as CD8+CD4-CCR7+CD45RA+, were FACS-sorted into RLT Plus buffer on a BD FACSAria II. Around 10 TCR copies' worth of Jurkat RNA were spiked into roughly 20,000-1,000,000 naive CD8 T cell samples to test detection sensitivity. CD8 T cells were enriched using RosetteSep CD8+ T Cell Enrichment Cocktail and Ficoll-Paque, and the enriched cells then underwent ACK red cell lysis. The library came from PCR. Sequencing instrument: NextSeq 500. Bulk TCR libraries were generated as previously described, with the TCR primers listed in Table S5 used. The Qiagen AllPrep DNA/RNA kit was used to purify total RNA. Before any analysis, reads coming from multiple sequencing runs of the same library were combined into one pool. The study's own analysis went as follows. Reads were retained only if an exact TCR constant sequence was present, and the retained reads were trimmed to 150 nt and grouped according to their 12-nt molecular barcodes. Reads inside each barcode group were sub-clustered using a 15% Levenshtein threshold, and a quality-weighted consensus sequence was constructed for each RNA molecule. Non-functional sequences were discarded, and so were lower-count sequences lying one edit away from another sequence. Based on fitting two negative binomial distributions, any barcode sub-cluster with under 20% of the maximum read count was discarded. TCRdb ran its own pipeline on the public reads, namely fastp trimming at Q25 and MiXCR clone calling, and kept in-frame beta chains. Identical CDR3 proteins give one entry, which carries the most common genes and DNA. Clone size and V and J calls follow TCRdb, not the original study. This sample comprises tens of thousands of distinct CDR3 sequences, around a quarter of them detected only once. Roughly 0.76% of the sample is held by the ten biggest clonotypes.

The rearranged chain carries TRBV25-1 and TRBJ2-5, with the D gene not clear enough to name. The sequence came from a human donor in good health. Some libraries in this study had Jurkat cell RNA spiked in. Material for sequencing was naive CD8+ T cells from blood, with Jurkat cell RNA spiked in. The cell subset or site label here, explained by the study, means: FACS-sorted CD8+CD4-CCR7+CD45RA+ naive T cells. The DNA is TGTGCCAGCAGTTTAGAGCCCCAGTCCTTC. Protein translation: CASSLEPQSF.